This T cell receptor beta chain derives from a study of blood T cell repertoires in COVID-19. On the study more broadly: Sources were T cells, B-cell-depleted T cells, or PBMCs; the material itself was cDNA or gDNA.

Trimming took 0 bases from V and 0 from J, leaving 4 bases between them. The CDR3 length is 14 residues. Germline CDR1 reads SGDLS; CDR2 reads YYNGEE. Profiled with immunoSEQ multiplex PCR; TCRdb holds only in-frame clones, not every one. Found here are around 220,000 clones, 87% of them singletons; the top ten hold under 6.5%. The chain combines TRBV9 with TRBJ1-3, with no clear D. The source of this sequence is a woman between 25 and 40 years old with acute COVID-19. Sequences were obtained from PBMCs or T cells enriched from blood (not recorded which). The CDR3 DNA sequence: TGTGCCAGCAGCGTAGACAGCTCTGGAAACACCATATATTTT. Protein: CASSVDSSGNTIYF.